The 21 T cell receptor beta chains given below trace back to one sample, sequenced in a study of blood T cell repertoires in COVID-19. Sequencing used immunoSEQ multiplex PCR; TCRdb keeps in-frame clones, though not all of them. The profile shows approximately 250,000 clones, around 83% of them singletons. What was sequenced was peripheral blood. The receptor source for this set is a woman aged 40-49 years who had recovered from COVID-19.

Concerning this clone: This sequence may be a read error, since a much larger clone differs from it by one base. The CDR3 here is CASRRQNTGELFF. CDR3 bases: TGTGCCAGCAGACGACAGAACACCGGGGAGCTGTTTTTT. The V gene is TRBV6-5, the J gene TRBJ2-2; D call uncertain. Trimming pared 6 bases from V and 1 base from J, leaving 6 bases between. This CDR3 is built from 13 residues. Germline V CDR1 and CDR2: MNHEY, SVGAGI.

On this clone: A junction end diverges from the germline sequence, so it may reflect a read error. The chain carries TRBV7-7 and TRBJ2-2, with 7 bases that match TRBD1. From germline, CDR1 is SSHAT and CDR2 FNYEAQ (reference sequence). The CDR3 runs to 16 residues. The CDR3 sequence: CASSFQTGRSAGELFF. CDR3 bases: TGTGCTAGCAGCTTTCAGACAGGGAGAAGCGCCGGGGAGCTGTTTTTT.

The J gene is TRBJ2-7, the V gene TRBV5-1, with 7 bases aligning to TRBD1. This CDR3 is 15 amino acids long. The ends lost 2 bases at V and 3 bases at J; junction bases unmatched: 8. CDR1 and CDR2 from the germline V gene are SGHRS and YFSETQ. The DNA for the CDR3 is TGCGCCAGCAGCTTAACCGGGACAGAGCTCTACGAGCAGTACTTC. This sequence encodes CASSLTGTELYEQYF.

This sequence joins TRBV19 and TRBJ1-3; D may be TRBD1 (6 bases). Trimming took 3 bases from V and 0 from J, leaving 9 bases between them. The CDR3 consists of 15 residues. CDR1 is LNHDA and CDR2 is SQIVND in the germline V gene (reference sequence). CDR3 region: CASSIWTDSGNTIYF. CDR3 bases: TGTGCCAGTAGTATTTGGACAGACTCTGGAAACACCATATATTTT.

The chain combines TRBV10-3 with TRBJ2-1; 12 bases are shared with TRBD2. The CDR3 extends over 16 amino acids. Per the germline V gene, CDR1 is ENHRY and CDR2 is SYGVKD. With 10 bases clipped from V and 4 bases from J, the junction kept 11 bases outside the gene matches. The CDR3: CATRSSTSGGYNEQFF. CDR3 sequence (DNA): TGTGCCACCCGAAGCTCTACTAGCGGGGGGTACAATGAGCAGTTCTTC.

This rearrangement joins TRBV3-1 (or the pseudogene TRBV3-2) to TRBJ1-5; D not resolved. The CDR3 is 14 residues long. CDR1 is LGHDT, CDR2 YNNKEL, per germline (reference sequence). The V and J ends lost 3 bases and 0 bases respectively, with 6 bases between them. The CDR3 here is CASSQEYSNQPQHF. For the CDR3, the DNA is TGTGCCAGCAGCCAGGAGTATAGCAATCAGCCCCAGCATTTT.

The chain uses TRBV11-1 and TRBJ2-3; D is ambiguous. The V gene's germline CDR1 is SGHAT and CDR2 FQDESV (reference sequence). The germline V and J ends were trimmed by 3 bases and 3 bases, with 7 bases remaining between them. The CDR3 loop spans 13 amino acids. The CDR3 sequence: CASSLFSTDTQYF. The DNA of the CDR3 is TGTGCCAGCAGCTTGTTTTCAACAGATACGCAGTATTTT.

The chain employs TRBV6-6 and TRBJ1-1, with 11 bases aligning to TRBD1. The V gene's germline CDR1 is MNHNY and CDR2 SVGAGI (reference sequence). CDR3 length: 15 residues. With V trimmed by 1 base and J by 5 bases, 3 bases remained unmatched. The CDR3 bases are TGTGCCAGCAGTTACTTTGGACAGGGGGCGACTGAAGCTTTCTTT. It translates to CASSYFGQGATEAFF.

This clone was found a few times. The rearrangement links TRBV28 to TRBJ2-1; TRBD2 matches 8 bases. Per germline, CDR1 MDHEN and CDR2 SYDVKM. The CDR3 consists of 14 residues. The J segment lost 1 base and the V segment lost 7 bases, leaving 3 bases of the junction unmatched. CDR3 loop: CASIASGSYNEQFF. The CDR3 DNA is TGTGCCAGCATCGCTAGCGGGTCCTACAATGAGCAGTTCTTC.

V and J are TRBV11-2 and TRBJ1-1, with 7 nucleotides matching TRBD1. In germline, CDR1 is SGHAT, CDR2 FQNNGV. V lost 6 bases to trimming and J lost 2 bases; unmatched junction nucleotides: 9. There are 15 residues in the CDR3. The CDR3 sequence: CASRIPGQTNTEAFF. CDR3 DNA sequence: TGTGCCAGCAGGATTCCGGGACAGACAAACACTGAAGCTTTCTTT.

The chain uses TRBV4-3 and TRBJ2-6; the D is unclear. The CDR3 loop spans 17 amino acids. The V gene's germline CDR1 is LGHNA and CDR2 YSLEER. Trimming removed 1 base from V and 0 bases from J, with 10 bases in between. The CDR3 loop reads CASSQVSVVSGANVLTF. DNA for the CDR3: TGCGCCAGCAGCCAAGTGTCTGTAGTCTCTGGGGCCAACGTCCTGACTTTC.

The chain links TRBV6-5 to TRBJ2-3; the D is unclear. Germline V gene sequence: CDR1 MNHEY, CDR2 SVGAGI. CDR3 length: 13 residues. Trimming removed 4 bases at V and 7 bases at J, with 12 bases between. Here the CDR3 DNA reads TGTGCCAGCAGTTCCCCTATCACCAATACGCAGTATTTT. Translation: CASSSPITNTQYF.

This chain joins TRBV10-3 and TRBJ1-2; no reliable D call. Trimming took 2 bases from V and 0 from J, leaving 7 bases between them. The CDR3 is made up of 14 amino acids. Germline values: CDR1 ENHRY, CDR2 SYGVKD. The DNA for the CDR3 is TGTGCCATCAGTGAGGGCAGCGCTAACTATGGCTACACCTTC. This encodes CAISEGSANYGYTF.

Written as DNA, the CDR3 is TGTGCCAGCAGCTTTGGGGGGGATCTCTCGGAGCAGTTCTTC. Amino acid sequence: CASSFGGDLSEQFF. V is TRBV11-3 and J is TRBJ2-1, with TRBD2 identical over 7 bases. V shed 3 bases and J 10 bases; nucleotides not matched to a gene: 9. The CDR3 is made up of 14 amino acids. Germline values: CDR1 SGHNT, CDR2 YENEEA.

This chain joins TRBV10-3 and TRBJ1-5; D unresolved. The CDR3 totals 15 residues. The germline V gene has CDR1 ENHRY and CDR2 SYGVKD. Trimming pared 3 bases from V and 0 bases from J, leaving 9 bases between. CDR3 region: CAISENSNSNQPQHF. The CDR3 DNA reads TGTGCCATCAGTGAAAACAGTAATAGCAATCAGCCCCAGCATTTT.

The rearrangement links TRBV25-1 to TRBJ2-3; TRBD2 matches at 10 bases. CDR3 length equals 16 residues. Germline values: CDR1 MGHDK, CDR2 SYGVNS. V gave up 3 bases and J gave up 2 bases; unmatched junction bases: 5. The CDR3 reads CASSDPLAGATDTQYF. The DNA of the CDR3 is TGTGCCAGCAGTGATCCGCTAGCGGGGGCCACAGATACGCAGTATTTT. The whole variable domain, filled in from reference TRBV25-1 and TRBJ2-3, reads EADIYQTPRYLVIGTGKKITLECSQTMGHDKMYWYQQDPGMELHLIHYSYGVNSTEKGDLSSESTVSRIRTEHFPLTLESARPSHTSQYLCASSDPLAGATDTQYFGPGTRLTVL.

The sample holds a few counts of this clone. V usage is TRBV7-2 and J usage is TRBJ1-5; D gene unclear. Germline V lookup: CDR1 SGHTA, CDR2 FQGNSA. The CDR3 has 14 residues. Trimming cost V 2 bases and J 7 bases, with 12 bases left between them. The CDR3 DNA reads TGTGCCAGCAGCTTACAAGAGGGTGGGCAGCCCCAGCATTTT. Protein: CASSLQEGGQPQHF.

The CDR3 DNA reads as TGTGCCAGCAGTTACTCGGTAGGGGACACTGAAGCTTTCTTT. It specifies CASSYSVGDTEAFF. The rearrangement uses TRBV6-5 and TRBJ1-1, with a tentative D call TRBD1 (5 bases). V was shortened by 0 bases and J by 3 bases, with 8 bases between the two germline ends. The CDR3 contains 14 residues. Germline V gene sequence: CDR1 MNHEY, CDR2 SVGAGI.

The rearrangement joins TRBV28 to TRBJ1-4; D is perhaps TRBD1 (6 bases). V was pared by 6 bases and J by 2 bases, with 13 bases between. The CDR3 spans 15 residues. Germline loops: CDR1 MDHEN, CDR2 SYDVKM. The CDR3 bases are TGTGCCAGCAGCAGGGGATTGAGGACTAATGAAAAACTGTTTTTT. This gives the protein CASSRGLRTNEKLFF.

The V and J genes are TRBV4-3 and TRBJ1-1; D uncertain. Trimming removed 1 base from V and 7 bases from J, with 19 bases in between. This CDR3 contains 16 residues. Germline V CDR1 and CDR2: LGHNA, YSLEER. The DNA for the CDR3 is TGCGCCAGCAGCCAAGGCCCCGCGTTGGCGGCGAATGAAGCTTTCTTT. The encoded protein is CASSQGPALAANEAFF.

This chain connects TRBV7-2 to TRBJ1-4; 9 bases agree with TRBD1. This CDR3 contains 14 residues. Germline loops: CDR1 SGHTA, CDR2 FQGNSA. The J segment lost 14 bases and the V segment lost 0 bases, leaving 7 bases of the junction unmatched. CDR3 loop: CASSLAGQGGYLFF. The CDR3 bases are TGTGCCAGCAGCTTAGCGGGACAGGGTGGATATCTGTTTTTT.